This TCR beta chain was sequenced during a study of T cells in Graves' hyperthyroidism and ophthalmopathy. Study outcomes and limitations: Most thyroid clonotypes with frequency above 0.001 were detected in blood.

With respect to this clonotype: The antigen remains undetermined.

V lost 0 bases and J 0 bases, leaving 11 bases between the germline ends. Germline CDR1 and CDR2: GTSNPN and SVGIG (reference sequence). The CDR3 totals 16 residues. The source material, RNA transcripts, was used to amplify TCR beta CDR3 regions. An initial round of RT-PCR targeting the TCR CDR3 relied on the HTBI primer set. One entry per CDR3 protein, called by TCRdb with MiXCR from the multiplex PCR reads. The sample carries hundreds of thousands of distinct CDR3 sequences, roughly 15% recorded once. Sequences were obtained from blood. This TCR was sampled from a young woman with Graves' hyperthyroidism. The rearrangement joins TRBV30 to TRBJ1-4; D may be TRBD1 (6 bases). The CDR3 loop reads CAWSVLGAATNEKLFF. CDR3 sequence (DNA): TGTGCCTGGAGTGTACTGGGGGCCGCAACTAATGAAAAACTGTTTTTT.